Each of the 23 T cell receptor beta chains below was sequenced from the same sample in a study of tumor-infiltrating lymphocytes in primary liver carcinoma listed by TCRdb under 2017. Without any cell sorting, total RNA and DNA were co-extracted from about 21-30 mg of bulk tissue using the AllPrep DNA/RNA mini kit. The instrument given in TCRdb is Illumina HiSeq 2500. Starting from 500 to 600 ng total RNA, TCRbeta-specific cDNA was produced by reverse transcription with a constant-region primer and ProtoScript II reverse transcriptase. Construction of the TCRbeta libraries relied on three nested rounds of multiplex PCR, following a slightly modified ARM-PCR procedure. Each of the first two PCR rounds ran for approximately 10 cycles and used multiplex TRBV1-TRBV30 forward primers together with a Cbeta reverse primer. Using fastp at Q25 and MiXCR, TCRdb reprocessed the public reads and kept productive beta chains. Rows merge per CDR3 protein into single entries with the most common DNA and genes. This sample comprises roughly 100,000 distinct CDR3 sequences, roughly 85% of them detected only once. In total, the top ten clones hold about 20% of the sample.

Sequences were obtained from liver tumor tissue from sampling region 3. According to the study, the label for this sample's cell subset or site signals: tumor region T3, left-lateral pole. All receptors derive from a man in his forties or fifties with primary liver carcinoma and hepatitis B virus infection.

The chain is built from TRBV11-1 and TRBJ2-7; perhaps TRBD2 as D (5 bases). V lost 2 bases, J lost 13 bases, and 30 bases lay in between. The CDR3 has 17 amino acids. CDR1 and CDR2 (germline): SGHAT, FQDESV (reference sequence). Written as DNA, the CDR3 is TGTGCCAGCAGCTTAAGGCCGGCGGGTGAAAGCTCCTACGAGCGATACTTC. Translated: CASSLRPAGESSYERYF.

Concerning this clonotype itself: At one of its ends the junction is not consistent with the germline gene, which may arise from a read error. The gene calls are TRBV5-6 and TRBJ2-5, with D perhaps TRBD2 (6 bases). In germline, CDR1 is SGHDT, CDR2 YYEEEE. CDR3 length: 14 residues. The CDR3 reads CASSLGQGGETQHF. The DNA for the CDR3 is TGTGCCAGCAGCTTAGGGCAGGGAGGTGAGACCCAACACTTC.

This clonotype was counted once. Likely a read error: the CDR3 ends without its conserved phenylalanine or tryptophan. CDR3 DNA sequence: TGTGCCAGCAGCCGGTCGGTGGATAGCGGGAGGACAGATACGCAGTATGTT. Translating gives CASSRSVDSGRTDTQYV. The rearrangement links TRBV7-9 to TRBJ2-3, with 10 nucleotides matching TRBD2. Germline CDR1 and CDR2: SEHNR and FQNEAQ (reference sequence). V was clipped by 5 bases and J by 3 bases; unmatched bases: 11. The CDR3 totals 17 residues.

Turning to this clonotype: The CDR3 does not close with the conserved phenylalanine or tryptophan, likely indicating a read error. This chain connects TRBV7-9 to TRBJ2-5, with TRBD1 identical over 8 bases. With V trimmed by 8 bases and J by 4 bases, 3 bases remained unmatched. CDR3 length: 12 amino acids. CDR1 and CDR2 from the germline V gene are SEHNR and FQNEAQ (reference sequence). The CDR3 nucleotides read TGTGCCAGCGACAGGGGAGGAGAGACCCAGTACATC. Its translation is CASDRGGETQYI.

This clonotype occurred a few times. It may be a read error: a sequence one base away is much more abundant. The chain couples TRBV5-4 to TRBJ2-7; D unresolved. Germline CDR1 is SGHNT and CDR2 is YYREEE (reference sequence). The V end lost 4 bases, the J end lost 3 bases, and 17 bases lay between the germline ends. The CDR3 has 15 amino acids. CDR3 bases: TGTGCCAGCAGCACAACGTCCAACAACCTCTACGAGCAGTACTTC. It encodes CASSTTSNNLYEQYF.

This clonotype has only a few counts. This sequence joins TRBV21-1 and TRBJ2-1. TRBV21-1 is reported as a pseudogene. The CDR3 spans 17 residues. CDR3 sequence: CASSNRTAQGSCNEQFF. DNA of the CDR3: TGTGCCAGCAGCAACCGTACTGCTCAGGGCTCCTGCAATGAGCAGTTCTTC.

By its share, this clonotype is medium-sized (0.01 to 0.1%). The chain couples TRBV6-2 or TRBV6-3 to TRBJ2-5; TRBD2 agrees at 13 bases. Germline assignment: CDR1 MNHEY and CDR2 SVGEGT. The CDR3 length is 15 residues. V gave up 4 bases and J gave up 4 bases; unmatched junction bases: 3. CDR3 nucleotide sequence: TGTGCCAGCAGTTGGACTAGCGGGAGTGGAGAGACCCAGTACTTC. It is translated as CASSWTSGSGETQYF.

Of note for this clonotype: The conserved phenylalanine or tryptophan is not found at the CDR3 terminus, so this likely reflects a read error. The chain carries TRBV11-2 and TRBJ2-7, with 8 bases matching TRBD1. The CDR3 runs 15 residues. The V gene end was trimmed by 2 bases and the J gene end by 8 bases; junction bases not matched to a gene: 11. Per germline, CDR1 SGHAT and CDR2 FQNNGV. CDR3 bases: TGTGCCAGCAGCTTACGATGGACAGGGCAAAACAAGCAGTACCTC. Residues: CASSLRWTGQNKQYL.

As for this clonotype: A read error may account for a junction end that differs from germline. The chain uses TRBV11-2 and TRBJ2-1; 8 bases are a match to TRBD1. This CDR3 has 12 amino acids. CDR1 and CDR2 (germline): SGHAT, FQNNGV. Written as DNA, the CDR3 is TGTGTCAGCAGATACGCGACAGGGGAGAAATTCTTC. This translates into CVSRYATGEKFF. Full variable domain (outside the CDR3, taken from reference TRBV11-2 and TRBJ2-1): EAGVAQSPRYKIIEKRQSVAFWCNPISGHATLYWYQQILGQGPKLLIQFQNNGVVDDSQLPKDRFSAERLKGVDSTLKIQPAKLEDSAVYLCVSRYATGEKFFGPGTRLTVL.

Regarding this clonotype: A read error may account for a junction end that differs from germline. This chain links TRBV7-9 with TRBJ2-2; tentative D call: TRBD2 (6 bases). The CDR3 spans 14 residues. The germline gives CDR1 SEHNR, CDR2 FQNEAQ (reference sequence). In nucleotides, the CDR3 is TGTGCGAGCAGCTTAGCGGACAACACCAGGGAGCTGTTTTTT. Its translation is CASSLADNTRELFF.

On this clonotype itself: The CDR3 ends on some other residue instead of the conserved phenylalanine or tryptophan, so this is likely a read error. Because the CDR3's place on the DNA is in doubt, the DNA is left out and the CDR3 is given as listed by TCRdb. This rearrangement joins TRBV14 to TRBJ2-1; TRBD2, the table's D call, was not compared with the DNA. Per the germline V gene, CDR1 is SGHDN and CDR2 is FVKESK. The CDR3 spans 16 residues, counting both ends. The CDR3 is CSSSAVAGWVNNEQFI.

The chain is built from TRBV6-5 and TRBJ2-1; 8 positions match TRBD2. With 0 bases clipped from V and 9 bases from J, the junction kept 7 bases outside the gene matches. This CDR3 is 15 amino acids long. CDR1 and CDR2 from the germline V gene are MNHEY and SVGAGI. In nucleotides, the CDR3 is TGTGCCAGCAGTTACTCGAAGCGGGAGTACGTTGAGCAGTTCTTC. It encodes CASSYSKREYVEQFF.

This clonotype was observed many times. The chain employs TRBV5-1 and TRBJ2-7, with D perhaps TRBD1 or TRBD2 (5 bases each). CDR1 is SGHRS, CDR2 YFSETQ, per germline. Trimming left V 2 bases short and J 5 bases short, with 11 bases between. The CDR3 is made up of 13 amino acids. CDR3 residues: CASSFGAGNEQYF. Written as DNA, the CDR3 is TGCGCCAGCAGCTTCGGGGCAGGAAACGAGCAGTACTTC.

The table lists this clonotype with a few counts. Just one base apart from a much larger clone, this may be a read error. The CDR3 sequence: CVSSPRGGGPYNEQFF. Written as DNA, the CDR3 is TGTGTCAGCAGCCCCAGGGGAGGTGGCCCCTACAATGAGCAGTTCTTC. V and J are TRBV7-9 and TRBJ2-1; either TRBD1 or TRBD2 may fit D (6 bases each). The CDR3 length is 16 residues. Germline V gene lookup returns CDR1 SEHNR and CDR2 FQNEAQ (reference sequence).

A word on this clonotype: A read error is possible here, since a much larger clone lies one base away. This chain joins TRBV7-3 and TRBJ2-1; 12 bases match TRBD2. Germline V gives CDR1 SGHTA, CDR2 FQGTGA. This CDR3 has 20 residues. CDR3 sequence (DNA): TGTGCCAGCAGCTTAACTAGCGGTCTAGCGGGAGGGCCGGGCCACAATGAGCAGCTCTTC. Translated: CASSLTSGLAGGPGHNEQLF.

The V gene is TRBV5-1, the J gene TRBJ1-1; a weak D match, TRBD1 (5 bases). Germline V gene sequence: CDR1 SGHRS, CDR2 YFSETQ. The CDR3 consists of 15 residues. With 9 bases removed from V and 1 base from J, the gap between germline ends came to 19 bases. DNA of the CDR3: TGCGCCATTAGCGAATTAGGGGTTACGAACACTGAAGCTTTCTTT. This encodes CAISELGVTNTEAFF.

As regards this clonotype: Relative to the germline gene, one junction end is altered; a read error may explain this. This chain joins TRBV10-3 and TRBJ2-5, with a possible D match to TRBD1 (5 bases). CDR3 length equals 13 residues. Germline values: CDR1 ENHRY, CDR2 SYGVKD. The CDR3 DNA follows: TGTGCCACCTTGGGGCTCCCCCAAGAGTCCCAGTACTTC. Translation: CATLGLPQESQYF.

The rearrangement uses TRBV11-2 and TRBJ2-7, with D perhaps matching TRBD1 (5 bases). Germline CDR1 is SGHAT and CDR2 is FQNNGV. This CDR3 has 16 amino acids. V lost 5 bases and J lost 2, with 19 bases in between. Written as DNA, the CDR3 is TGTGCCAGCAGCCCAGTGTGGGGCCGAGCTACCTACGAGCAGTACTTC. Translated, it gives CASSPVWGRATYEQYF.

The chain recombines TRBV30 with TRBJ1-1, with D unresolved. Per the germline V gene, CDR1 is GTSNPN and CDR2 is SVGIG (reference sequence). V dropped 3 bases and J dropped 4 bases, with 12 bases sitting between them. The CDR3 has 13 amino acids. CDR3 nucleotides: TGTGCCTGGAGCGTAAGACCGACCACTGAAGCTTTCTTT. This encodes CAWSVRPTTEAFF.

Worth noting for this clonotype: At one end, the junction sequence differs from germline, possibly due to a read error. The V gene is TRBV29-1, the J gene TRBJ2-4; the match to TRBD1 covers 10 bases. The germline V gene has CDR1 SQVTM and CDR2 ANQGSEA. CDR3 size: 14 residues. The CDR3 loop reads CGVVHGTGEDIQYF. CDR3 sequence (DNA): TGCGGCGTTGTCCACGGGACAGGGGAGGACATTCAATACTTC.

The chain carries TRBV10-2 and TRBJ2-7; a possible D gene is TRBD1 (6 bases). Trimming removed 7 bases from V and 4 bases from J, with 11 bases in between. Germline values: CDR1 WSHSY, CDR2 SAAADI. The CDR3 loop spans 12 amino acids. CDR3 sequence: CASTTGRYEQYF. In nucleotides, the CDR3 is TGCGCCAGCACTACAGGGAGATACGAGCAGTACTTC.

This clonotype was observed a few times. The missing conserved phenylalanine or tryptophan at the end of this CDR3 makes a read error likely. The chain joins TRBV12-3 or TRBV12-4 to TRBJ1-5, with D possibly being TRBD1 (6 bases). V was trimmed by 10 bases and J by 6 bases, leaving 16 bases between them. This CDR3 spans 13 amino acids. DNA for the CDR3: TGTGCCAACACTAACAGGGTATCTCAGCCCCAGCATTTA. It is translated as CANTNRVSQPQHL.

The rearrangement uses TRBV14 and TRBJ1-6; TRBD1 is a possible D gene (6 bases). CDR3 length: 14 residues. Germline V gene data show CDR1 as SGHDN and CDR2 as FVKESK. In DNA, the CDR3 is TGTACCAACGGCCACTCAGGGGAAAATTCACCCCTCCACTTT. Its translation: CTNGHSGENSPLHF. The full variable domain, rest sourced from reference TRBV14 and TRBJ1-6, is EAGVTQFPSHSVIEKGQTVTLRCDPISGHDNLYWYRRVMGKEIKFLLHFVKESKQDESGMPNNRFLAERTGGTYSTLKVQPAELEDSGVYFCTNGHSGENSPLHFGNGTRLTVT.